In this sample, the clone carrying this TCR beta chain turned up once. Assay used: immunoSEQ multiplex PCR; TCRdb lists only in-frame clones, some missing. The top ten hold approximately 0.35% of the sample, which has about 50,000 clones, 90% to 95% seen once. This specimen belongs to a study of T cell changes during pregnancy in multiple sclerosis. The CDR3 consists of 13 residues. V lost 11 bases, J lost 1 base, and 13 bases lay in between. CDR1 LNHDA and CDR2 SQIVND come from the germline V gene (reference sequence). The sequence was obtained from a female donor with multiple sclerosis, enrolled in a pregnancy study. V gene TRBV19 combines with J gene TRBJ2-3; D possibly corresponds to TRBD2 (6 bases). Sequenced material: CD4+ T cells from peripheral blood mononuclear cells, taken before pregnancy. CDR3: CAAGQGGTDTQYF. The CDR3 DNA follows: TGTGCCGCGGGGCAGGGAGGCACAGATACGCAGTATTTT.